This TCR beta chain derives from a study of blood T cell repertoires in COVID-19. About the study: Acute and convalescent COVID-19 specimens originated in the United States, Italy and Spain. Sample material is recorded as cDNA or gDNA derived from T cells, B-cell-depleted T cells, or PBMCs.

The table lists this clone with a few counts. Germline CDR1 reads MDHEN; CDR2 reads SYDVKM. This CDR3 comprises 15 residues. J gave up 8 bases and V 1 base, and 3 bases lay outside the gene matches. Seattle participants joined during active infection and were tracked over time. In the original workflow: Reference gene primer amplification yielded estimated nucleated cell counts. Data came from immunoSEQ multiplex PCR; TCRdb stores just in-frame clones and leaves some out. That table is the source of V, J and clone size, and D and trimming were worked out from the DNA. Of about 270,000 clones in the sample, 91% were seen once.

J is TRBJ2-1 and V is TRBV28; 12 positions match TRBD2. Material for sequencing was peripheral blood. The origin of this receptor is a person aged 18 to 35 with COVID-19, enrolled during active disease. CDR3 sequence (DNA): TGTGCCAGCAGTTTATCGACTAGCGGGAGTCATGAGCAGTTCTTC. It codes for CASSLSTSGSHEQFF.